Here is one T cell receptor (beta chain) with its context. No antigen is known for it. This sample was taken from a study of T cells after posttransplantation cyclophosphamide. Treatment was busulfan-fludarabine conditioning, a marrow graft, and cyclophosphamide on days +3 and +4. TCRdb's table, derived via immunoSEQ multiplex PCR, lists solely in-frame clones and lacks some. Observed are about 5,700 clones, no singletons, with the top ten taking around 23%. The germline V gene encodes CDR1 LGHNA and CDR2 YSLEER. The CDR3 runs to 18 residues. With 2 bases removed from V and 6 bases from J, the gap between germline ends came to 25 bases. Study findings and constraints: Tissue-infiltrating T cells from skin or gut overlapped little with blood T cells. Later blood repertoires were often dominated by clones from the donor CD8+ memory compartment. Recipient CMV seropositivity and CMV reactivation strongly tracked TRB clonality.

The TCR sequence derives from a male patient aged 55 to 69 who received an allogeneic stem cell transplant from a related donor, was CMV-positive, and had no GVHD. Some T cells may trace back to the graft donor. The chain combines TRBV4-3 with TRBJ1-2, with D possibly TRBD1 on 6 matching bases. The sequencing here drew on PBMCs, taken after allogeneic stem cell transplant with posttransplant cyclophosphamide. The CDR3 region is CASSQPRTDISPGDGYTF. The CDR3 DNA sequence: TGCGCCAGCAGCCAACCAAGGACAGATATTTCGCCTGGGGATGGCTACACCTTC.